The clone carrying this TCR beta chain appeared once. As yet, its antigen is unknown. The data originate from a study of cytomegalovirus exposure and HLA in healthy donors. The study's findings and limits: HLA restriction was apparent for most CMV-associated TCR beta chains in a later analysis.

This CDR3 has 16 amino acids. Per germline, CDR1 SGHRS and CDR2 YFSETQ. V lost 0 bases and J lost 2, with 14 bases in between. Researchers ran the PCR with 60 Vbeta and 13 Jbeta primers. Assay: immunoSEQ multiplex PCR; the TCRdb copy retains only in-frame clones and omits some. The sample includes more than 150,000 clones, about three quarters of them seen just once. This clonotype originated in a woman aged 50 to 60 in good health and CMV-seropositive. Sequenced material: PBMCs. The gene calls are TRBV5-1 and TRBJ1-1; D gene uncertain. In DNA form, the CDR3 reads TGCGCCAGCAGCTTGGGGGCCGGCAGACCTAACACTGAAGCTTTCTTT. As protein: CASSLGAGRPNTEAFF.